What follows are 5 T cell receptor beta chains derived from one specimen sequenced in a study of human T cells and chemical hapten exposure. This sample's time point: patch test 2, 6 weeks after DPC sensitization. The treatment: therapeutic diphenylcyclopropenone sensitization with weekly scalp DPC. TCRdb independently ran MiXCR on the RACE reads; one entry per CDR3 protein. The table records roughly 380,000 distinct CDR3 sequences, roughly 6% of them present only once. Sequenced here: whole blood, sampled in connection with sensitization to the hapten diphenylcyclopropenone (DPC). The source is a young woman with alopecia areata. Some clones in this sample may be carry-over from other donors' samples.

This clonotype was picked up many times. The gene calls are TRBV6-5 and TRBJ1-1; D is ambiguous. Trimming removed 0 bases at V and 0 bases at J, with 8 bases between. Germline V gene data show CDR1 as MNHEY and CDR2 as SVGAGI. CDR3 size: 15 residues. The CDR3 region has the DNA TGTGCCAGCAGTTACTCGCTGCTTTTGAACACTGAAGCTTTCTTT. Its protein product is CASSYSLLLNTEAFF.

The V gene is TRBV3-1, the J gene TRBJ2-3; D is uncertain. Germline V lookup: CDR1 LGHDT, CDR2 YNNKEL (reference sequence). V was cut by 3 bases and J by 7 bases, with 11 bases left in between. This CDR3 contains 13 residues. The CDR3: CASSHRTPYTQYF. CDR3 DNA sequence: TGTGCCAGCAGCCATAGGACCCCGTATACGCAGTATTTT.

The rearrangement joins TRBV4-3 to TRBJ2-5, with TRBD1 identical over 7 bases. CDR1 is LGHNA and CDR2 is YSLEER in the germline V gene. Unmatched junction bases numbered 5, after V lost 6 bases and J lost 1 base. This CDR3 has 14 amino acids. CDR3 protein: CASSGDSRQETQYF. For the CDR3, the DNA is TGCGCCAGCAGTGGGGACAGCCGCCAAGAGACCCAGTACTTC.

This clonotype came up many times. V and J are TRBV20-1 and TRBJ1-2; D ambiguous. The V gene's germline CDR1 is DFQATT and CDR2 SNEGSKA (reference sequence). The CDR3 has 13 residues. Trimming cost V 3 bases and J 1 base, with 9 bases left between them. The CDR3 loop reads CSASYPVNYGYTF. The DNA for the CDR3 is TGCAGTGCTAGTTATCCTGTTAACTATGGCTACACCTTC.

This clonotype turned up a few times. The CDR3 region is CATTRDRMTDTQYF. DNA for the CDR3: TGTGCCACCACTCGGGACCGAATGACAGATACGCAGTATTTT. The chain recombines TRBV10-3 with TRBJ2-3; the D gene could be TRBD1 or TRBD2 (5 bases each). Germline loops: CDR1 ENHRY, CDR2 SYGVKD. Deletions cut 10 bases from V and 3 bases from J, with 17 bases between. The CDR3 contains 14 residues.